This entry describes one TCR beta chain. In this sample, this clone turned up once. The clone's antigen remains unknown. The record has no base qualities; no much larger clone is one base away. Participants in the prospective study were enrolled through a virtual design, were aged about 18 to 90 years, and lived in 24 United States geographic areas. In the prospective study, participants were assigned to cohorts based on the clinical history participants reported in a screening survey and a study questionnaire. ImmuneRACE Cohort 3 recovered participants were defined by two consecutive negative NP/OP PCR tests, healthcare professional clearance, or symptom resolution. Each participant in the prospective study had whole blood, serum and a nasopharyngeal or oropharyngeal swab collected by mobile phlebotomists. Additional blood draws and questionnaires over an approximately 2-month period could optionally be provided by prospective study participants. Before DNA extraction, prospective study blood samples were shipped either frozen or at room temperature.

The immunoSEQ Assay, a bias-controlled multiplex PCR, was used to amplify TCRbeta CDR3 regions from genomic DNA. From the authors' description of their analysis: Within the assay, amplification of reference gene primers was used to estimate how many nucleated cells each sample contained. Sequence reads were collapsed and filtered to measure the absolute abundance of every unique TCRbeta CDR3 rearrangement. Productive Simpson clonality was computed per sample as the square root of Simpson's diversity index over productive rearrangements. In its TCRdb copy, this immuneACCESS table keeps in-frame sequences only and misses some clones. Where compared with another copy, unresolved V genes explain less than half of these, and the others have no known cause. The V and J calls and the clone size are those of that table, but D and trimming were determined from the DNA. The sample yields roughly 300,000 clones; around 87% were counted once. The leading ten clones occupy roughly 5.3% of the sample.

The data derive from a study of blood T cell repertoires in COVID-19 (dated by TCRdb to 2019 to 2021). Broadly, across the study: Samples covering the acute and convalescent phases of COVID-19 were provided by collaborators in the United States, Italy and Spain. Deeply sampled blood TCRbeta repertoires from subjects exposed to, actively infected with, or recovered from COVID-19 were included in the dataset. The material from the prospective study consisted of cDNA or gDNA derived from T cells, B-cell-depleted T cells, or PBMCs. Where HLA class I and class II types were available, the types were taken from metadata supplied by the sample provider, not from assay-based typing. The repertoires were released in a freely available public database meant as a resource for research on the immune response to SARS-CoV-2. The samples were drawn from the first 160 participants of the ongoing ImmuneRACE study and from 1,254 subjects provided by 6 global collaborators. A de-identified subject ID, COVID-19 status, age in years and sex were almost always included in the sample metadata.

On the study overall, not on this receptor specifically: The quantity of clinical and demographic metadata differed by source and by participant and was supplied without curation.

V gives up 4 bases and J gives up 2 bases, and the segment between their germline ends measures 15 bases. The CDR3 holds 16 amino acids from the cysteine to the phenylalanine. The read is trimmed to its CDR3 DNA, 48 bases read in frame from base 1. CDR1 SGHRS and CDR2 YFSETQ are derived from the germline V gene. Sequencing was carried out using PBMCs or T cells enriched from blood (not recorded which). The chain uses TRBV5-1 and TRBJ2-2, with the D gene call left open. The TCR comes from a woman aged 30 to 39 who had recovered from COVID-19. The CDR3: CASSKRPGPNTGELFF. The nucleotide sequence reads TGCGCCAGCAGCAAGAGGCCGGGTCCCAACACCGGGGAGCTGTTTTTT.